The rows below give T cell receptor beta chains drawn from one sample of a study of blood T cells in healthy people across ages. From the 5' RACE reads, TCRdb called clonotypes with MiXCR, one entry per CDR3 protein. The sample comprises hundreds of thousands of distinct CDR3 sequences, 56% of which are singletons, and approximately 24% rests with the top ten. Input material: blood. The receptor set was obtained from a man aged 40-49 years in good health. Both conserved end residues are part of each CDR3. A D gene is named only where the DNA matches it firmly. Size tells how often a clone was seen (once, few, many) or the class of an expanded clone, and some rows leave it out.

V gene	D gene	clone size	J gene	CDR3 length	CDR3 protein	CDR3 DNA
TRBV6-1	NA	NA	TRBJ1-2	11	CAILSGSSGTF	TGTGCCATTCTTTCAGGGAGTTCGGGCACCTTC
TRBV7-2	NA	NA	TRBJ2-7	14	CASSRDSSSYEQYF	TGTGCCAGCAGCCGGGACTCGAGCTCCTACGAGCAGTACTTC
TRBV20-1	NA	NA	TRBJ1-5	13	CSARDSGNQPQHF	TGCAGTGCTAGAGATTCGGGCAATCAGCCCCAGCATTTT
TRBV9	NA	few	TRBJ2-3	15	CASSVGRWGGDTQYF	TGTGCCAGCAGCGTAGGACGGTGGGGAGGAGATACGCAGTATTTT
TRBV15	NA	NA	TRBJ2-3	16	CATSRDTSGSTDTQYF	TGTGCCACCAGCAGAGATACCAGCGGGAGCACAGATACGCAGTATTTT
TRBV28	TRBD1	few	TRBJ2-5	15	CASSRWTGDEETQYF	TGTGCCAGCAGTCGGTGGACAGGGGACGAAGAGACCCAGTACTTC
TRBV7-8	NA	NA	TRBJ2-6	16	CASSLREDTGANVLTF	TGTGCCAGCAGCTTAAGGGAGGATACTGGGGCCAACGTCCTGACTTTC
TRBV7-2	NA	NA	TRBJ1-2	17	CASSPLQTGLGNYGYTF	TGTGCCAGCAGCCCCCTCCAAACAGGGTTAGGCAACTATGGCTACACCTTC
TRBV27	NA	NA	TRBJ2-4	14	CASGPGVAKNIQYF	TGTGCCAGCGGCCCAGGAGTAGCCAAAAACATTCAGTACTTC
TRBV20-1	TRBD1	NA	TRBJ2-3	15	CSACGGDRGTDTQYF	TGCAGTGCTTGCGGAGGGGACAGGGGCACAGATACGCAGTATTTT
TRBV11-3	TRBD1	NA	TRBJ2-1	14	CASSPGGSLNEQFF	TGTGCCAGCAGCCCAGGGGGCAGTTTGAATGAGCAGTTCTTC
TRBV29-1	TRBD2	NA	TRBJ2-2	15	CSVQPGLAMAGELFF	TGCAGCGTTCAACCGGGACTAGCGATGGCCGGGGAGCTGTTTTTT
TRBV20-1	TRBD1	few	TRBJ1-6	15	CSAITNRGSNSPLHF	TGCAGTGCTATAACAAACAGGGGATCAAATTCACCCCTCCACTTT
TRBV21-1	NA	NA	TRBJ2-7	14	CASGAKRAPYEQYF	TGTGCCAGTGGGGCTAAGCGGGCACCCTACGAGCAGTACTTC
TRBV29-1	TRBD1	NA	TRBJ1-6	17	CSVPGQGNPSYNSPLHF	TGCAGCGTACCGGGACAGGGGAATCCGTCCTATAATTCACCCCTCCACTTT
TRBV6-2/TRBV6-3	NA	NA	TRBJ2-7	16	CASSDSWFDGTSEQYF	TGTGCCAGCAGTGACTCCTGGTTTGACGGGACCAGCGAGCAGTACTTC
TRBV4-3	TRBD1	NA	TRBJ2-1	17	CASSRYAGQAAYNEQFF	TGCGCCAGCAGCCGTTATGCTGGACAGGCCGCCTACAATGAGCAGTTCTTC
TRBV29-1	NA	few	TRBJ1-1	11	CSVLPMTEAFF	TGCAGCGTTCTACCTATGACCGAAGCTTTCTTT
TRBV28	NA	many	TRBJ2-6	14	CASTLSSGANVLTF	TGCGCCAGCACGTTGTCCTCTGGGGCCAACGTCCTGACTTTC
TRBV29-1	NA	few	TRBJ2-7	10	CSVEEREQYF	TGCAGCGTTGAAGAAAGGGAGCAGTACTTC
TRBV12-3/TRBV12-4	TRBD1	few	TRBJ1-2	15	CASTPGTEANYGYTF	TGTGCCAGCACCCCAGGGACAGAGGCTAACTATGGCTACACCTTC
TRBV27	NA	NA	TRBJ1-2	14	CASSLSCSGNGYTF	TGTGCCAGCAGTTTATCCTGCTCGGGTAATGGCTACACCTTC
TRBV28	TRBD1	NA	TRBJ2-7	16	CATQDNKGTGAHEQYF	TGTGCCACCCAGGATAACAAGGGGACAGGGGCCCACGAGCAGTACTTC
TRBV10-3	NA	NA	TRBJ2-7	15	CAISSQELPPYEQYF	TGTGCCATCAGTAGTCAAGAGTTACCACCCTACGAGCAGTACTTC
TRBV28	TRBD1	NA	TRBJ1-4	15	CASSLWGTGNEKLFF	TGTGCCAGCAGTTTATGGGGGACAGGAAATGAAAAACTGTTTTTT
TRBV12-3/TRBV12-4	NA	NA	TRBJ2-5	13	CASSVSVQETQYF	TGTGCCAGCAGTGTGAGCGTCCAAGAGACCCAGTACTTC
TRBV18	NA	few	TRBJ1-2	15	CASSPSAGPNYGYTF	TGTGCCAGCTCACCCTCGGCAGGCCCTAACTATGGCTACACCTTC
TRBV28	NA	NA	TRBJ2-3	15	CASRSRDIYTDTQYF	TGTGCCAGCAGAAGCCGGGACATATACACAGATACGCAGTATTTT
TRBV5-1	TRBD1	few	TRBJ2-1	16	CASSLGSRDRVGEQFF	TGCGCCAGCAGCTTGGGATCGAGGGACAGGGTCGGTGAGCAGTTCTTC
TRBV5-4	NA	NA	TRBJ1-1	15	CASSLPGRSNTEAFF	TGTGCCAGCAGCTTGCCGGGACGGAGTAACACTGAAGCTTTCTTT
TRBV29-1	NA	NA	TRBJ1-2	11	CSDGGTYGYIF	TGCAGCGACGGCGGGACCTATGGCTACATCTTC
TRBV7-9	NA	few	TRBJ2-1	13	CASSLPSDNEQFF	TGTGCCAGCAGCTTACCCAGCGACAATGAGCAGTTCTTC
TRBV29-1	TRBD2	few	TRBJ2-5	14	CSQNPAGEKETQYF	TGCAGCCAAAATCCAGCGGGAGAGAAAGAGACCCAGTACTTC
TRBV10-3	TRBD1	NA	TRBJ2-7	14	CAISQDRAPYEQYF	TGTGCCATCAGTCAGGACAGGGCCCCCTACGAGCAGTACTTC
TRBV6-5	NA	NA	TRBJ1-1	15	CASSQTQVFGTEAFF	TGTGCCAGCAGTCAAACACAGGTATTCGGCACTGAAGCTTTCTTT
TRBV10-3	NA	once	TRBJ1-1	12	CAISGGRTEAFF	TGTGCCATCAGTGGGGGGCGGACTGAAGCTTTCTTT
TRBV7-7	TRBD2	NA	TRBJ2-1	15	CASSENLAGPNEQFF	TGTGCCAGCAGCGAAAACCTAGCGGGGCCCAATGAGCAGTTCTTC
TRBV6-6	TRBD1	NA	TRBJ1-2	17	CASSYRKARQGDYGYTF	TGTGCCAGCAGTTACCGAAAAGCCAGACAGGGGGACTATGGCTACACCTTC
TRBV25-1	NA	once	TRBJ1-1	14	CASPPEWGNTEAFF	TGTGCCAGCCCTCCCGAGTGGGGGAACACTGAAGCTTTCTTT
TRBV7-2	NA	few	TRBJ2-5	12	CASSSGPAEQYF	TGTGCCAGCAGCTCGGGACCCGCGGAGCAGTACTTC
TRBV20-1	TRBD1	few	TRBJ2-6	13	CSARGDRESFLTF	TGCAGTGCTAGGGGAGACAGGGAGAGCTTCCTGACTTTC
TRBV20-1	NA	few	TRBJ1-2	11	CSAHPDYGYTF	TGCAGTGCTCACCCCGACTATGGCTACACCTTC
TRBV6-6	NA	NA	TRBJ2-1	15	CASSFELGQAGEQFF	TGTGCCAGCAGTTTCGAGTTAGGCCAGGCCGGCGAGCAGTTCTTC
TRBV28	TRBD1	NA	TRBJ2-1	15	CASRGTGVLSNEQFF	TGTGCCAGCAGAGGGACAGGGGTATTGTCTAATGAGCAGTTCTTC
TRBV28	NA	NA	TRBJ1-5	16	CASLEARDGSNQPQHF	TGTGCCAGCCTAGAAGCCCGTGACGGGAGCAATCAGCCCCAGCATTTT
TRBV5-1	NA	NA	TRBJ1-5	14	CASSLASGNQPQHF	TGCGCCAGCAGCTTGGCCTCGGGCAATCAGCCCCAGCATTTT
TRBV12-3/TRBV12-4	NA	NA	TRBJ1-6	15	CASRWQQGLDSPLHF	TGTGCCAGCAGATGGCAACAGGGTTTGGATTCACCCCTCCACTTT
TRBV6-1	TRBD1	NA	TRBJ1-6	14	CASSVTGVNSPLHF	TGTGCCAGCAGCGTTACAGGGGTGAATTCACCCCTCCATTTT
TRBV10-3	TRBD2	few	TRBJ2-7	18	CAISEFTQLAGSSYEQYF	TGTGCCATCAGTGAGTTTACCCAACTAGCGGGGAGCTCCTACGAGCAGTACTTC
TRBV29-1	TRBD1	NA	TRBJ1-5	15	CSVDTTGNSNQPQHF	TGCAGCGTTGACACGACAGGGAATAGCAATCAGCCCCAGCATTTT
TRBV24-1	NA	NA	TRBJ2-2	17	CATSGLRGAVDTGEQFF	TGTGCCACCAGTGGTTTAAGGGGCGCGGTAGACACCGGGGAGCAGTTTTTT
TRBV20-1	TRBD2	NA	TRBJ2-3	15	CSASGPSGGTDTQYF	TGCAGTGCTAGTGGGCCCAGCGGGGGCACAGATACGCAGTATTTT
TRBV10-3	NA	few	TRBJ1-6	17	CAISGVRGNSYNSPLHF	TGTGCCATCAGTGGGGTTAGGGGGAATTCCTATAATTCACCCCTCCACTTT
TRBV5-1	NA	NA	TRBJ2-7	14	CASSYGIYSYEQYF	TGCGCCAGCAGCTACGGCATCTACTCCTACGAGCAGTACTTC